The following is a TCR beta chain sequence with its context. This specimen belongs to a study of blood T cell repertoires in COVID-19. Study background: PBMCs, B-cell-depleted T cells, or T cells provided the cDNA or gDNA that made up the material.

Profiled with immunoSEQ multiplex PCR; TCRdb holds only in-frame clones, not every one. The table has roughly 250,000 clones, approximately 90% seen once; the top ten hold 3%. Participant ages covered roughly 18 to 90 years across 24 US areas. Participants' reported clinical history set cohort assignment. Cohort 3 recovered donors had two negative PCRs, clearance, or symptom resolution. This CDR3 contains 15 residues. CDR1 MDHEN and CDR2 SYDVKM come from the germline V gene. V lost 10 bases, J lost 0 bases, and 19 bases lay in between. The J gene is TRBJ2-7, the V gene TRBV28; the D gene is possibly TRBD2 (6 bases). The clonotype originates from a woman aged 50 to 60 who had recovered from COVID-19. The material sequenced was PBMCs or T cells enriched from blood (not recorded which). Written as DNA, the CDR3 is TGTGCCACTGGGGGTGGGACTTTACACTCCTACGAGCAGTACTTC. Translation: CATGGGTLHSYEQYF. Full variable domain (remainder filled in from reference TRBV28 and TRBJ2-7): DVKVTQSSRYLVKRTGEKVFLECVQDMDHENMFWYRQDPGLGLRLIYFSYDVKMKEKGDIPEGYSVSREKKERFSLILESASTNQTSMYLCATGGGTLHSYEQYFGPGTRLTVT.